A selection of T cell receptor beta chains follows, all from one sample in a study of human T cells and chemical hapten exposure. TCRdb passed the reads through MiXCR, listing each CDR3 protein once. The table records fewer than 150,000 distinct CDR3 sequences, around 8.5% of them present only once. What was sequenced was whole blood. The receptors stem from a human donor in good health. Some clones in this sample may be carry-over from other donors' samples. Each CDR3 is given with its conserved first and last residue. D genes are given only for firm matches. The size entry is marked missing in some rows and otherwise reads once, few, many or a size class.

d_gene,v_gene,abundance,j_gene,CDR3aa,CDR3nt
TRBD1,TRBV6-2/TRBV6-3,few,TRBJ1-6,CASSGDRGLSPLHF,TGTGCCAGCAGTGGAGACAGGGGCCTGTCACCCCTCCACTTT
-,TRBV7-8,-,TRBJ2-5,CASSLGLETQYF,TGTGCCAGCAGCTTAGGGTTAGAGACCCAGTACTTC
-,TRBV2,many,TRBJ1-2,CASSARQGYGYTF,TGTGCCAGCAGTGCTCGGCAGGGGTATGGCTACACCTTC
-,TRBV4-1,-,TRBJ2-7,CASSFDFGGPEQYF,TGCGCCAGCAGTTTTGACTTCGGTGGGCCTGAGCAGTACTTC
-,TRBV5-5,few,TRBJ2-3,CASRPPIAGTDTQYF,TGTGCCAGCAGACCCCCAATTGCTGGCACAGATACGCAGTATTTT
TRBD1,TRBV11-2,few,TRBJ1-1,CASSFGTGGLEAFF,TGTGCCAGCAGCTTCGGGACAGGGGGCCTCGAAGCTTTCTTT
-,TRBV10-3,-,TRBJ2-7,CAISPNTYEQYF,TGTGCCATCAGCCCAAACACGTACGAGCAGTACTTC
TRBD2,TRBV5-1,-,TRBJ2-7,CASSGVLAGGPTYEQYF,TGCGCCAGCAGCGGAGTACTAGCGGGAGGGCCAACCTACGAGCAGTACTTC
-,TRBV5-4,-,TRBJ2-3,CASSLVSQHSTDTQYF,TGTGCCAGCAGCTTGGTGTCCCAACATAGCACAGATACGCAGTATTTT
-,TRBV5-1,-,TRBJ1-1,CASTGGGRAEAFF,TGCGCCAGCACCGGCGGGGGAAGGGCTGAAGCTTTCTTT
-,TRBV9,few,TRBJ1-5,CASSVGSGSNQPQHF,TGTGCCAGCAGCGTAGGCTCGGGATCCAATCAGCCCCAGCATTTT
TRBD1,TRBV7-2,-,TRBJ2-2,CASSLHTQGASGELFF,TGTGCCAGCAGCTTACACACTCAGGGGGCATCCGGGGAGCTGTTTTTT